This TCR beta chain was retrieved from a study of cytomegalovirus exposure and HLA in healthy donors. Whole-study context: Earlier results showed approximately 120 million unique TCR beta sequences derived from roughly 190 million T cells. General study results and limits: Evidence from a later analysis indicated that most CMV-associated TCR beta chains looked HLA-restricted. When analyzed later, the rates of TCR association showed variation by HLA locus, with DRB1 the most and HLA-C the fewest.

Primers for the PCR totalled 60 Vbeta and 13 Jbeta. Data came from immunoSEQ multiplex PCR; TCRdb stores just in-frame clones and leaves some out. The sample contains some 41,000 clones, approximately 70% of which appear only once. Worth noting for this clone: Its antigen is unidentified.

Germline V gene data show CDR1 as LGHNA and CDR2 as YNFKEQ. The V end was cut by 1 base, the J end by 5 bases, with 15 bases between. This CDR3 is built from 15 residues. Sequences were obtained from PBMCs. The rearrangement uses TRBV4-2 and TRBJ2-7, with D tentatively TRBD1 (8 bases). This TCR came from a man aged 35-49 years in good health and CMV-seronegative. The chain's CDR3 is CASSQATGEGNEQYF. The CDR3 nucleotides are TGTGCCAGCAGCCAAGCGACAGGGGAGGGAAACGAGCAGTACTTC.